Here is one T cell receptor (beta chain) with its context. Its target is not known. This entry belongs to a study of T cell responses to AZD1222 COVID-19 vaccine. Study outcomes and limitations: Only six people who got AZD1222 tested seropositive at baseline. Most donors were white British, females outnumbered males, and clonal diversity was possibly underestimated.

V shed 3 bases and J shed 2 bases, with 11 bases lying between them. Germline V gene sequence: CDR1 DFQATT, CDR2 SNEGSKA (reference sequence). The CDR3 length is 14 residues. Data came from immunoSEQ multiplex PCR; TCRdb stores just in-frame clones and leaves some out. The sample yields 210,000 or so clones, approximately 94% seen once. Specimen: peripheral blood, collected on day 0 of MenACWY control vaccination. The chain couples TRBV20-1 to TRBJ2-1; tentative D call: TRBD2 (5 bases). The source of this sequence is an adult in good health. DNA for the CDR3: TGCAGTGCTAGTCAAGGGAGCCCCTACAATGAGCAGTTCTTC. Translation: CSASQGSPYNEQFF.